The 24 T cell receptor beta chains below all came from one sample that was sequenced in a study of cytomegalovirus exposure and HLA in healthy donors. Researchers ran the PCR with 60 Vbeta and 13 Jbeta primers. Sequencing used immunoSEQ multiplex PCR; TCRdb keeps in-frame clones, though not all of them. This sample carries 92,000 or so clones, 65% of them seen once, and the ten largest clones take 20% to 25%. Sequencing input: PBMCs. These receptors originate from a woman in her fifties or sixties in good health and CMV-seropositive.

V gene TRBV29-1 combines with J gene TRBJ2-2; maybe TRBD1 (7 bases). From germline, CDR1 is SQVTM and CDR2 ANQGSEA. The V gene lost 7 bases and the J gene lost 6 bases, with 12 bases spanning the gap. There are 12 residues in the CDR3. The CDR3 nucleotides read TGCAGCGCCAGGGGGGAGGCCGGGGAGCTGTTTTTT. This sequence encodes CSARGEAGELFF.

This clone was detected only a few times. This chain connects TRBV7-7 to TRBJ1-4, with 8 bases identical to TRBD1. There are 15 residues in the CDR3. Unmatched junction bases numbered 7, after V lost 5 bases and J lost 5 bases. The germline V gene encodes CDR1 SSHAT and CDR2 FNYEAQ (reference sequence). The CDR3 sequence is CASSQGTGPNEKLFF. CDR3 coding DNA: TGTGCCAGCAGCCAAGGGACAGGCCCCAATGAAAAACTGTTTTTT.

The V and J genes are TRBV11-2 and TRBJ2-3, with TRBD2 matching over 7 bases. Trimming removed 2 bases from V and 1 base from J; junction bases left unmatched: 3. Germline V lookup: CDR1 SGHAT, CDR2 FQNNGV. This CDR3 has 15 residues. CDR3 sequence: CASSLRAGGTDTQYF. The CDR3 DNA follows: TGTGCCAGCAGCTTAAGGGCGGGGGGCACAGATACGCAGTATTTT.

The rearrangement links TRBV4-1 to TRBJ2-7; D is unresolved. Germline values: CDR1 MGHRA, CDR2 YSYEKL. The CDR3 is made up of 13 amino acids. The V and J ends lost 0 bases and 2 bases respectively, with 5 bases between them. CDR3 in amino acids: CASSQELTYEQYF. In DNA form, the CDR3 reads TGCGCCAGCAGCCAAGAACTTACCTACGAGCAGTACTTC.

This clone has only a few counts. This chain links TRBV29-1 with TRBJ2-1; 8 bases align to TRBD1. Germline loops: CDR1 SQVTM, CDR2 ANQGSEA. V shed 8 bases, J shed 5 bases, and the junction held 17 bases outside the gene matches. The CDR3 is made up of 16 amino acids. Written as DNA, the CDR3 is TGCAGCCATACTAGAGGGGGGACAGGAATTAACAATGAGCAGTTCTTC. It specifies CSHTRGGTGINNEQFF.

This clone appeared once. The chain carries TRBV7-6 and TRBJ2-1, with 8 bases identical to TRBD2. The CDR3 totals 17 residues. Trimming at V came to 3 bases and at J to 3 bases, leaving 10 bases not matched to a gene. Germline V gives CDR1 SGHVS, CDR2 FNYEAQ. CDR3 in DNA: TGTGCCAGCAGCTTGGATATGGGTGGGACTAGCTACAATGAGCAGTTCTTC. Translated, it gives CASSLDMGGTSYNEQFF.

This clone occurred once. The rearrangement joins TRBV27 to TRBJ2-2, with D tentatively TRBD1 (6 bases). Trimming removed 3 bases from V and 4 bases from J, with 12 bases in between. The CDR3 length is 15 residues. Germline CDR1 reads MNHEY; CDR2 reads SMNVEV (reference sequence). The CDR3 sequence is CASSFGGWGTGELFF. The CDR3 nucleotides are TGTGCCAGCAGTTTTGGGGGCTGGGGCACCGGGGAGCTGTTTTTT.

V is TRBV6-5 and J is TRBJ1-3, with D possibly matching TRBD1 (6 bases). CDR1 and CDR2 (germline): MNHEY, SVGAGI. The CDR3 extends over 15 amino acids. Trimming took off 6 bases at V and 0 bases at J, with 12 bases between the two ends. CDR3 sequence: CASSLNRASGNTIYF. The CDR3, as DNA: TGTGCCAGCAGCCTCAACAGGGCCTCTGGAAACACCATATATTTT.

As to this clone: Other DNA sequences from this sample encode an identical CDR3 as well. The CDR3 spells CASSQVHRGESGYTF. DNA for the CDR3: TGCGCCAGCAGCCAAGTGCACAGGGGGGAGTCCGGCTACACCTTC. V is TRBV4-1 and J is TRBJ1-2; 8 nucleotides match TRBD1. J lost 8 bases, V lost 1 base, and 9 bases had no gene match. CDR3 length: 15 residues. The V gene's germline CDR1 is MGHRA and CDR2 YSYEKL.

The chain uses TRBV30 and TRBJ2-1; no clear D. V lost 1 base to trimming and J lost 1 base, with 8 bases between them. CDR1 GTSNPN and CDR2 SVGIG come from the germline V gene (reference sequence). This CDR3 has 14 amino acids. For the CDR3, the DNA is TGTGCCTGGAGTGGAGGTGGTTCCTACAATGAGCAGTTCTTC. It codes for CAWSGGGSYNEQFF.

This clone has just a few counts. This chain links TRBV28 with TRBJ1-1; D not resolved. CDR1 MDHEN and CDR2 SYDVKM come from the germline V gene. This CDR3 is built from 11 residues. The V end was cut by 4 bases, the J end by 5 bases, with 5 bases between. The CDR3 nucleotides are TGTGCCAGCAGTTGGAGGACTGAAGCTTTCTTT. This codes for CASSWRTEAFF.

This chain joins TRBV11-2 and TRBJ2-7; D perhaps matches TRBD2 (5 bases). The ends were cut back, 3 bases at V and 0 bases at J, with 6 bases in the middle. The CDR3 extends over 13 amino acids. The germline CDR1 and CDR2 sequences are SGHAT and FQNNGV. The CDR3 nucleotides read TGTGCCAGCAGCTTCGGGAACTCCTACGAGCAGTACTTC. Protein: CASSFGNSYEQYF.

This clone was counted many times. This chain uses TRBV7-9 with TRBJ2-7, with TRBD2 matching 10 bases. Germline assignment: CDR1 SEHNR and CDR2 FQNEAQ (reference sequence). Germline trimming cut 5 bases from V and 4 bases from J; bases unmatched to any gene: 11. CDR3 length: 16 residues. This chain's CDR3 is CASSATSGATVYEQYF. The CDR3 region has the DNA TGTGCCAGCAGCGCTACTAGCGGGGCGACTGTTTACGAGCAGTACTTC.

The CDR3 DNA follows: TGTGCCAGCAGTTTATGGCGGGGCACCGGGGAGCTGTTTTTT. Its translation is CASSLWRGTGELFF. J is TRBJ2-2 and V is TRBV28; the D gene is possibly TRBD2 (6 bases). Looked up from germline, CDR1 is MDHEN and CDR2 is SYDVKM. The CDR3 covers 14 residues. Trimming removed 0 bases at V and 4 bases at J, with 6 bases between.

For the CDR3, the DNA is TGTGCCAGCATCGGGGGCACGGGGGGGTGGAACACTGAAGCTTTCTTT. Amino acids: CASIGGTGGWNTEAFF. The chain couples TRBV19 to TRBJ1-1, with D perhaps TRBD1 (6 bases). Germline-derived CDR1 and CDR2 are LNHDA and SQIVND (reference sequence). The CDR3 length is 16 residues. Trimming took off 9 bases at V and 1 base at J, with 21 bases between the two ends.

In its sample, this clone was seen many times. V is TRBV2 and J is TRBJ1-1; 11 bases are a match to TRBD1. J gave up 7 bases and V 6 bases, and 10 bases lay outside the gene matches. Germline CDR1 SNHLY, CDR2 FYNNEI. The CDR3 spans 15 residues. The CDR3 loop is CASRPRGGTGGEAFF. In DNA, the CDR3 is TGTGCCAGCAGGCCCCGAGGGGGGACAGGGGGTGAAGCTTTCTTT.

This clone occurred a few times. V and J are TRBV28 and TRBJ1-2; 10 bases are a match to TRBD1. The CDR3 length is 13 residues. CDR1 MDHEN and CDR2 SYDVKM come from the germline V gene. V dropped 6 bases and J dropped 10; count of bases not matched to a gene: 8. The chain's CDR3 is CASSLPGQGTYTF. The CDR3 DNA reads TGTGCCAGCAGCCTGCCGGGACAGGGGACCTACACCTTC.

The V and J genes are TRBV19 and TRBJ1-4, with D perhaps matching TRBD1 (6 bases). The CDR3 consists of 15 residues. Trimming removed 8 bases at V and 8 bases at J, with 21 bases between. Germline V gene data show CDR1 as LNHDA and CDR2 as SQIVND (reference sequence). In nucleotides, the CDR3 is TGTGCCAGTCGAGCCCCCACCCAGGGGAAGGAAAAACTGTTTTTT. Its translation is CASRAPTQGKEKLFF.

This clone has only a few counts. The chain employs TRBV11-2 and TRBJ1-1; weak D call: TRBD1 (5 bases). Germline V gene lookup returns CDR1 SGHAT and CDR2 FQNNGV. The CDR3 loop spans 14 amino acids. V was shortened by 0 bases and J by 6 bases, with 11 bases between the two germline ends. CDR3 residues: CASSLDDSWSEAFF. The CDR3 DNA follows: TGTGCCAGCAGCTTAGACGACAGCTGGTCTGAAGCTTTCTTT.

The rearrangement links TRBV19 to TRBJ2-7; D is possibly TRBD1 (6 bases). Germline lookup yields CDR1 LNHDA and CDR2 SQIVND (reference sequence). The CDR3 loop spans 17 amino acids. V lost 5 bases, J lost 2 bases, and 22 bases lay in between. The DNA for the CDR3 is TGTGCCAGTAGTCCCACCCGGACAGCTGATAGAGCCTACGAGCAGTACTTC. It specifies CASSPTRTADRAYEQYF.

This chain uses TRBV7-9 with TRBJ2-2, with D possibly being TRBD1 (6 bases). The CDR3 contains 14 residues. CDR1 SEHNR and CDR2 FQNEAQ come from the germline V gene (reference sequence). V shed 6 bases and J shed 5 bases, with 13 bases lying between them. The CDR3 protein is CASRGQQGTGELFF. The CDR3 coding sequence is TGTGCCAGCAGGGGTCAACAGGGAACCGGGGAGCTGTTTTTT.

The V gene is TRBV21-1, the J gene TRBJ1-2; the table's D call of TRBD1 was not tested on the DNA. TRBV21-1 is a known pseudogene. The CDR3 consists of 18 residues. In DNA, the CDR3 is TGTGCCAGCAGCAAAGCGAGGGACAGGGTGCTGAGATATGGTGGCTACACCTTC. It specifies CASSKARDRVLRYGGYTF.

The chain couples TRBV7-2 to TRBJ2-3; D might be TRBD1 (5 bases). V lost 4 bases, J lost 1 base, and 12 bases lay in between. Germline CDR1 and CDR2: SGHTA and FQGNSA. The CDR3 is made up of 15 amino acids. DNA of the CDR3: TGTGCCAGCAGCTCCCTGGGGCAGCGCACAGATACGCAGTATTTT. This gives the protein CASSSLGQRTDTQYF.

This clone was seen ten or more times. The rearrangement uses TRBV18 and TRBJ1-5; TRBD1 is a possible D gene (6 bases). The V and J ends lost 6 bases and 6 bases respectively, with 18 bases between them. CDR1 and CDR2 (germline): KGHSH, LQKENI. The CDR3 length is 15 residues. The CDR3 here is CASSSGTGMSQPQHF. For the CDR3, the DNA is TGTGCCAGCTCTTCAGGTACAGGGATGAGTCAGCCCCAGCATTTT.